The 17 T cell receptor beta chains reported below all come from one sample, sequenced in a study of control samples from healthy donors and cancer patients. This table comes from immunoSEQ multiplex PCR, and its TCRdb copy is limited to in-frame clones, with some not included. This table has some 130,000 clones, roughly 92% appearing once. Specimen: blood. All receptors derive from a man aged 18-30 years in good health.

The chain couples TRBV5-6 to TRBJ1-2; D is possibly TRBD1 (5 bases). CDR1 and CDR2 from the germline V gene are SGHDT and YYEEEE. This CDR3 has 13 residues. V lost 1 base and J 2 bases, leaving 6 bases between the germline ends. In DNA, the CDR3 is TGTGCCAGCAGCTTGAACAGGAACTATGGCTACACCTTC. It yields the protein CASSLNRNYGYTF. The entire variable domain, with the rest obtained from reference TRBV5-6 and TRBJ1-2, is as follows: DAGVTQSPTHLIKTRGQQVTLRCSPKSGHDTVSWYQQALGQGPQFIFQYYEEEERQRGNFPDRFSGHQFPNYSSELNVNALLLGDSALYLCASSLNRNYGYTFGSGTRLTVV.

The chain carries TRBV11-2 and TRBJ2-1, with 9 bases that match TRBD1. Germline V CDR1 and CDR2: SGHAT, FQNNGV. Trimming took 1 base from V and 6 from J; bases not matched to a gene: 7. The CDR3 loop spans 16 amino acids. The CDR3 is CASSLGLTGGINEQFF. CDR3 sequence (DNA): TGTGCCAGCAGCTTAGGGCTGACAGGGGGGATCAATGAGCAGTTCTTC.

The gene calls are TRBV27 and TRBJ2-3, with TRBD2 matching over 8 bases. This CDR3 region has 17 residues. The germline V gene encodes CDR1 MNHEY and CDR2 SMNVEV (reference sequence). Trimming cost V 4 bases and J 7 bases; bases outside gene matches: 16. DNA of the CDR3: TGTGCCAGCAGTTCTGCCCGGGGGGGACCTAGTTGGAATACGCAGTATTTT. This codes for CASSSARGGPSWNTQYF.

The genes are TRBV10-2 and TRBJ2-5; 9 nucleotides line up with TRBD2. After removal of 2 bases from V and 5 bases from J, the junction contained 6 bases not matched to a gene. The CDR3 loop spans 15 amino acids. Germline assignment: CDR1 WSHSY and CDR2 SAAADI. The CDR3 is CASSEGGGASETQYF. The CDR3 nucleotides are TGCGCCAGCAGTGAGGGCGGGGGGGCCAGCGAGACCCAGTACTTC.

The V gene is TRBV7-9, the J gene TRBJ1-1; no firm D call. V was clipped by 6 bases and J by 1 base, with 3 bases between them. Germline CDR1 SEHNR, CDR2 FQNEAQ (reference sequence). The CDR3 has 11 residues. CDR3 bases: TGTGCCAGCAGTCGGAACACTGAAGCTTTCTTT. Amino acids: CASSRNTEAFF. The variable domain in full, with the rest retrieved from reference TRBV7-9 and TRBJ1-1, is DTGVSQNPRHKITKRGQNVTFRCDPISEHNRLYWYRQTLGQGPEFLTYFQNEAQLEKSRLLSDRFSAERPKGSFSTLEIQRTEQGDSAMYLCASSRNTEAFFGQGTRLTVV.

The table lists this clone with a few counts. The V call is TRBV5-1, the J call TRBJ2-7; weak D call: TRBD1 (5 bases). The CDR3 loop spans 13 amino acids. V lost 0 bases and J lost 3, with 7 bases in between. The germline gives CDR1 SGHRS, CDR2 YFSETQ. In DNA, the CDR3 is TGCGCCAGCAGCTTGGGACAGAACTACGAGCAGTACTTC. Its translation: CASSLGQNYEQYF.

Only one count was recorded for this clone. The chain combines TRBV9 with TRBJ2-3; 14 nucleotides align to TRBD2. This CDR3 region has 17 residues. V shed 0 bases and J 2 bases; nucleotides not matched to a gene: 2. Germline CDR1 SGDLS, CDR2 YYNGEE. The CDR3 nucleotides read TGTGCCAGCAGCGTAGGGGGACTAGCGGGAGTCACAGATACGCAGTATTTT. Translated, it gives CASSVGGLAGVTDTQYF.

J is TRBJ1-2 and V is TRBV2, with D possibly matching TRBD1 (5 bases). V shed 5 bases and J shed 6 bases, with 13 bases lying between them. The CDR3 loop spans 13 amino acids. Germline V gene lookup returns CDR1 SNHLY and CDR2 FYNNEI. For the CDR3, the DNA is TGTGCCAGCAGTTACTTACAGGAGGATGGCTACACCTTC. Protein product: CASSYLQEDGYTF.

The chain employs TRBV25-1 and TRBJ2-2, with a possible D match to TRBD1 (5 bases). Per the germline V gene, CDR1 is MGHDK and CDR2 is SYGVNS. Trimming stripped 4 bases from V and 13 bases from J, with 13 bases between. CDR3 size: 12 residues. The CDR3 DNA is TGTGCCAGCAGTGGGAGTAGAGACAGGCTGTTTTTT. It specifies CASSGSRDRLFF.

The rearrangement links TRBV30 to TRBJ2-5; a possible D gene is TRBD2 (6 bases). V was pared by 6 bases and J by 14 bases, with 16 bases between. The germline CDR1 and CDR2 sequences are GTSNPN and SVGIG (reference sequence). The CDR3 has 10 residues. CDR3 in amino acids: CACRLGGVYF. DNA of the CDR3: TGTGCCTGTAGACTCGGGGGTGTCTACTTC. The whole variable domain, remainder taken from reference TRBV30 and TRBJ2-5, is SQTIHQWPATLVQPVGSPLSLECTVEGTSNPNLYWYRQAAGRGLQLLFYSVGIGQISSEVPQNLSASRPQDRQFILSSKKLLLSDSGFYLCACRLGGVYFGPGTRLLVL.

V gene TRBV9 combines with J gene TRBJ2-3; D uncertain. The V gene lost 0 bases and the J gene lost 1 base, with 18 bases spanning the gap. The V gene's germline CDR1 is SGDLS and CDR2 YYNGEE. The CDR3 totals 18 residues. CDR3: CASSVASAMSPRTDTQYF. Written as DNA, the CDR3 is TGTGCCAGCAGCGTAGCTTCGGCCATGAGCCCCCGCACAGATACGCAGTATTTT.

The V gene is TRBV11-3, the J gene TRBJ2-2; 12 nucleotides agree with TRBD2. The CDR3 has 14 residues. V trimming: 5 bases; J trimming: 9 bases; junction bases outside the gene matches: 4. Germline CDR1 reads SGHNT; CDR2 reads YENEEA. The CDR3: CASSLAGGLRELFF. CDR3 DNA sequence: TGTGCCAGCAGCCTAGCGGGGGGGCTCCGGGAGCTGTTTTTT.

The chain employs TRBV5-6 and TRBJ1-6; no definite D call. Germline values: CDR1 SGHDT, CDR2 YYEEEE. V dropped 0 bases and J dropped 5 bases, with 9 bases sitting between them. CDR3 length equals 15 residues. CDR3 nucleotide sequence: TGTGCCAGCAGCTTGGACACAGCTAATAATTCACCCCTCCACTTT. Its protein is CASSLDTANNSPLHF.

In this sample, this clone turned up a few times. The genes are TRBV7-9 and TRBJ1-1; D gene unclear. The CDR3 totals 13 residues. Germline-derived CDR1 and CDR2 are SEHNR and FQNEAQ (reference sequence). V was clipped by 8 bases and J by 1 base, with 11 bases between them. For the CDR3, the DNA is TGTGCCAGCCGAAGCACCGGGAACACTGAAGCTTTCTTT. Encoded protein: CASRSTGNTEAFF.

The rearrangement uses TRBV10-3 and TRBJ2-7, with 7 bases matching TRBD2. The germline gives CDR1 ENHRY, CDR2 SYGVKD. This CDR3 has 12 amino acids. V shed 6 bases, J shed 5 bases, and the junction held 4 bases outside the gene matches. The CDR3 sequence is CAIRREEDEQYF. CDR3 coding DNA: TGTGCCATCAGACGGGAGGAGGACGAGCAGTACTTC.

J is TRBJ2-3 and V is TRBV30; 7 bases fit TRBD2. Germline CDR1 reads GTSNPN; CDR2 reads SVGIG (reference sequence). V was clipped by 0 bases and J by 6 bases; unmatched bases: 6. CDR3 length: 14 residues. As DNA, the CDR3 is TGTGCCTGGAGTGTTGCGGGGGTCGGTGATACGCAGTATTTT. This encodes CAWSVAGVGDTQYF.

This clone was seen at least ten times. V gene TRBV10-3 combines with J gene TRBJ1-2; 8 positions match TRBD1. The ends lost 10 bases at V and 6 bases at J; junction bases unmatched: 16. CDR1 and CDR2 (germline): ENHRY, SYGVKD. The length of the CDR3 is 15 residues. CDR3 sequence reads: CATSGRGQESNGYTF. For the CDR3, the DNA is TGTGCCACCTCAGGAAGGGGACAGGAATCAAATGGCTACACCTTC.